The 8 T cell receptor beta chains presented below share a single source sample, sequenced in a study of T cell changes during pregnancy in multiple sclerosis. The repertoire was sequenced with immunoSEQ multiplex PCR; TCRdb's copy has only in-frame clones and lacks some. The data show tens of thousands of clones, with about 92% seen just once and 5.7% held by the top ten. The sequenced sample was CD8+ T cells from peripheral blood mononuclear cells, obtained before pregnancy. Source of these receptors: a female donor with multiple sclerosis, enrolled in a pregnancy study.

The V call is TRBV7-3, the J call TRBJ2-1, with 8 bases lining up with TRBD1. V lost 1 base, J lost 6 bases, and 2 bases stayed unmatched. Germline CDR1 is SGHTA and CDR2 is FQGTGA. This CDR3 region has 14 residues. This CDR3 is CASSLRQGLNEQFF. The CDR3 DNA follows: TGTGCCAGCAGCTTAAGACAGGGGCTCAATGAGCAGTTCTTC.

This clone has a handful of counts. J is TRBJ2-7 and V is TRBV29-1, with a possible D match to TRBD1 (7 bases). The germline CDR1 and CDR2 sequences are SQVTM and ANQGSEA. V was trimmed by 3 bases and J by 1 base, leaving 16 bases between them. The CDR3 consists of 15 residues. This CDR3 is CSVEAGGGDSYEQYF. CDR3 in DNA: TGCAGCGTTGAGGCAGGAGGGGGCGATTCCTACGAGCAGTACTTC.

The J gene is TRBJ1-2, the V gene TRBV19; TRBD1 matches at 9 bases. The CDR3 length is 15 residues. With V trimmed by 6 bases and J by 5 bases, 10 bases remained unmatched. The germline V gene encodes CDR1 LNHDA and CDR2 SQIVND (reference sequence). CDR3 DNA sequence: TGTGCCAGTAGCCCCCGACAGGGGGACCCGTATGGCTACACCTTC. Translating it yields CASSPRQGDPYGYTF.

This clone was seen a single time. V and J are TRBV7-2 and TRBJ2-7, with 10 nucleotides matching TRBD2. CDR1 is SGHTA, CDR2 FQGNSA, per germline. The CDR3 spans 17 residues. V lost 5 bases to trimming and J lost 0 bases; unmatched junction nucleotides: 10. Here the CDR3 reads CASSPGLAGEGSYEQYF. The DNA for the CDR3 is TGTGCCAGCAGCCCAGGGCTAGCGGGGGAGGGCTCCTACGAGCAGTACTTC.

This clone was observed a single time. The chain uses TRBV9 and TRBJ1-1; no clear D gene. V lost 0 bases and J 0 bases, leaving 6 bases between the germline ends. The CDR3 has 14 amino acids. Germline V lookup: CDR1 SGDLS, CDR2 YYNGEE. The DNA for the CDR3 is TGTGCCAGCAGCGTAGGAGATATGAACACTGAAGCTTTCTTT. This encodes CASSVGDMNTEAFF.

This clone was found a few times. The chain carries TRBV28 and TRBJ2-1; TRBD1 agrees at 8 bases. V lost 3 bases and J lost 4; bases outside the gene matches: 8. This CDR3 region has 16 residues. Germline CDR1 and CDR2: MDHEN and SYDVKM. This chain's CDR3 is CASSFIVGQEYNEQFF. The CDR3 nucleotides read TGTGCCAGCAGTTTCATCGTGGGACAGGAGTACAATGAGCAGTTCTTC. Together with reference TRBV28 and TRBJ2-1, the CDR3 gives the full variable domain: DVKVTQSSRYLVKRTGEKVFLECVQDMDHENMFWYRQDPGLGLRLIYFSYDVKMKEKGDIPEGYSVSREKKERFSLILESASTNQTSMYLCASSFIVGQEYNEQFFGPGTRLTVL.

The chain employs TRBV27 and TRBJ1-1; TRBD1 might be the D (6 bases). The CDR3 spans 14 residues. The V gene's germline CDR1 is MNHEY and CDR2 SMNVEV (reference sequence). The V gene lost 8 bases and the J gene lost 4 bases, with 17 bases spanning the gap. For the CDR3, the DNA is TGTGCCAGCGTACAGTTGGGGGCGGGCACTGAAGCTTTCTTT. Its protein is CASVQLGAGTEAFF.

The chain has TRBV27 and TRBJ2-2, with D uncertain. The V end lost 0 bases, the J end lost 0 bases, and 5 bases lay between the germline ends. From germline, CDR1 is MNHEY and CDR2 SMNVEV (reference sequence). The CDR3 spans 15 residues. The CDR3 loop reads CASSLSTANTGELFF. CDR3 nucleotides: TGTGCCAGCAGTTTATCGACTGCGAACACCGGGGAGCTGTTTTTT.